This TCR beta chain stems from a study of long-term antiretroviral therapy in people with HIV. Sequencing used immunoSEQ v3.0 at survey level. Clones were read by immunoSEQ multiplex PCR, and TCRdb kept only the in-frame ones, dropping some. The sample shows about 20,000 clones, less than 85% of them seen only once. V shed 4 bases and J 6 bases; nucleotides not matched to a gene: 6. The CDR3 sequence is 14 residues long. Germline values: CDR1 GTSNPN, CDR2 SVGIG (reference sequence). Study results and caveats: ART was followed by higher diversity that remained below transplant donor controls. Clones that expanded before ART (that is, prior to treatment) dominated the repertoire at all time points. Controls exceeded HIV repertoires in CDR3 length range.

Until DNA extraction, the samples held between about 0.85-11 million cryopreserved PBMC. This clone was detected once. The antigen remains unidentified. J is TRBJ2-5 and V is TRBV30; TRBD2 matches at 12 bases. The receptor was isolated from a woman between 25 and 40 years old with HIV. The sequencing used unsorted PBMCs, collected 2.9 years after starting antiretroviral therapy. In nucleotides, the CDR3 is TGTGCCTGGAATCTAGCGGGGGGGCCAAAGACCCAGTACTTC. It yields the protein CAWNLAGGPKTQYF. The variable domain in full, with the rest retrieved from reference TRBV30 and TRBJ2-5, is SQTIHQWPATLVQPVGSPLSLECTVEGTSNPNLYWYRQAAGRGLQLLFYSVGIGQISSEVPQNLSASRPQDRQFILSSKKLLLSDSGFYLCAWNLAGGPKTQYFGPGTRLLVL.